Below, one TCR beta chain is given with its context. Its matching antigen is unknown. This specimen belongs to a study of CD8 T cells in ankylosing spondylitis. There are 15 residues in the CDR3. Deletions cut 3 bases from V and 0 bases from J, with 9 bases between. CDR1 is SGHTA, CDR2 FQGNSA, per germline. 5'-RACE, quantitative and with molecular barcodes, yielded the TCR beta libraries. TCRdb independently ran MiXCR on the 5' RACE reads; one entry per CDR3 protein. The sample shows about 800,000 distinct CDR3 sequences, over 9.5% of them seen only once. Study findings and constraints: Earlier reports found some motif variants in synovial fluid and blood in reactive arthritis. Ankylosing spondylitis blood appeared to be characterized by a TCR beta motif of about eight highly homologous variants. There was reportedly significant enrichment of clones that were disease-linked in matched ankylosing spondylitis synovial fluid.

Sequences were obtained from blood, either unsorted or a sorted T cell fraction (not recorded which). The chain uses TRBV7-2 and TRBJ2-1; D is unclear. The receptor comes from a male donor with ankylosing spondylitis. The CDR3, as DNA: TGTGCCAGCAGCTTCGATATGAGCTCCTACAATGAGCAGTTCTTC. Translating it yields CASSFDMSSYNEQFF.